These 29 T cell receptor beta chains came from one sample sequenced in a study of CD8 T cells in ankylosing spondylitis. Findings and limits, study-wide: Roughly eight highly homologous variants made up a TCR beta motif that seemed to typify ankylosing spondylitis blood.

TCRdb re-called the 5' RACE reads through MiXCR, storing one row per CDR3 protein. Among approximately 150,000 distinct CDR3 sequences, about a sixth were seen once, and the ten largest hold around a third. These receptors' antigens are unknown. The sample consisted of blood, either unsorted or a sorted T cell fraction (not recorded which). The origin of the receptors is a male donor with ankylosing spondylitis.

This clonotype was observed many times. For the CDR3, the DNA is TGTGCCAGCAGCTTAGCACAGACACTAGCGTTCACCGGGGAGCTGTTTTTT. Its translation: CASSLAQTLAFTGELFF. The rearrangement uses TRBV7-9 and TRBJ2-2; 7 bases map to TRBD2. Germline V gives CDR1 SEHNR, CDR2 FQNEAQ (reference sequence). The CDR3 sequence is 17 residues long. V was pared by 0 bases and J by 4 bases, with 8 bases of the junction left unmatched.

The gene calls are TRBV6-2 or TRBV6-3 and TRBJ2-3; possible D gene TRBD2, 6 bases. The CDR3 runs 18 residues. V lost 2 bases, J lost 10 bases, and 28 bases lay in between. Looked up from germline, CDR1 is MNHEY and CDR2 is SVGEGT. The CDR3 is CASSYTTFTSAGPAAQYF. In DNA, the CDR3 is TGTGCCAGCAGTTACACAACCTTTACGTCAGCGGGCCCGGCGGCGCAGTATTTT.

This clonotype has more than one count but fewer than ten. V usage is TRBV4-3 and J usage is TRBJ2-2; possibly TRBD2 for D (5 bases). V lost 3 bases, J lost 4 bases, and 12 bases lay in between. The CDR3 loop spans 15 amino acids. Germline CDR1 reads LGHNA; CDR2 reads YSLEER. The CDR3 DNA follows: TGCGCCAGCAGCCAGGGTCTCGGGGTCACCGGGGAGCTGTTTTTT. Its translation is CASSQGLGVTGELFF.

In nucleotides, the CDR3 is TGTGCCAGCAGTGTGTGGGACAAAAACATTCAGTACTTC. It yields the protein CASSVWDKNIQYF. The chain recombines TRBV2 with TRBJ2-4, with D uncertain. From germline, CDR1 is SNHLY and CDR2 FYNNEI. Trimming cost V 4 bases and J 3 bases, with 7 bases left between them. The CDR3 is made up of 13 amino acids.

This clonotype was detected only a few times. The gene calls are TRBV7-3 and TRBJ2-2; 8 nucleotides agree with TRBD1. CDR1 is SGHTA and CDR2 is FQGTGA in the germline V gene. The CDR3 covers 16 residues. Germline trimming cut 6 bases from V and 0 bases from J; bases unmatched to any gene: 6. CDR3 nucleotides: TGTGCCAGCAGATTCACAGGGGGATCGAACACCGGGGAGCTGTTTTTT. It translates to CASRFTGGSNTGELFF.

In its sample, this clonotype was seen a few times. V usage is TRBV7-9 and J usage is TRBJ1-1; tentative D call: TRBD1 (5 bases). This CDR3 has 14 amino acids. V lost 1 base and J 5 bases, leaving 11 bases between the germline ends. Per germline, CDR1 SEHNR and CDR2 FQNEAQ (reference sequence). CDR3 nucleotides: TGTGCCAGCAGCTTAGTGCAGGGCGGGACTGAAGCTTTCTTT. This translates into CASSLVQGGTEAFF.

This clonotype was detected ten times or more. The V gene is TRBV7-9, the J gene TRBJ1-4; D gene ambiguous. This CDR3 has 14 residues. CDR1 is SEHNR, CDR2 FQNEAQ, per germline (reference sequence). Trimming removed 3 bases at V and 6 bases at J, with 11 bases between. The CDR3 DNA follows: TGTGCCAGCAGCTTTTTAGAGGGCGATGAAAAACTGTTTTTT. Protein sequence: CASSFLEGDEKLFF.

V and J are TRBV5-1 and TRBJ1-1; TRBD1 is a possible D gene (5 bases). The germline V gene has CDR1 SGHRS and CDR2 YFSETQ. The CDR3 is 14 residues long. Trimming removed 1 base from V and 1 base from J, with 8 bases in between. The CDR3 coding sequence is TGCGCCAGCAGCTTGCGGGGACCGAACACTGAAGCTTTCTTT. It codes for CASSLRGPNTEAFF. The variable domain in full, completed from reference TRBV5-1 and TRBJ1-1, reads KAGVTQTPRYLIKTRGQQVTLSCSPISGHRSVSWYQQTPGQGLQFLFEYFSETQRNKGNFPGRFSGRQFSNSRSEMNVSTLELGDSALYLCASSLRGPNTEAFFGQGTRLTVV.

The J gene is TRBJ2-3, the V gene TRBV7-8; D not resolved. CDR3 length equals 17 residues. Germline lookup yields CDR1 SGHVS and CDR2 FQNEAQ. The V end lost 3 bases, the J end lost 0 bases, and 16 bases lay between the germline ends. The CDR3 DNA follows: TGTGCCAGCAGCTTTCTGCGGCTAGAGACTAGCACAGATACGCAGTATTTT. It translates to CASSFLRLETSTDTQYF.

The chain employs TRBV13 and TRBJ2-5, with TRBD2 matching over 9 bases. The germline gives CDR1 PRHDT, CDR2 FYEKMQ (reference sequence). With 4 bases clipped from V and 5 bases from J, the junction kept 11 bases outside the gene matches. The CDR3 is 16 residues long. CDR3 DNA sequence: TGTGCCAGCAGCTCGAGAGTAGCGGGAGTGCTGGAGACCCAGTACTTC. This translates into CASSSRVAGVLETQYF.

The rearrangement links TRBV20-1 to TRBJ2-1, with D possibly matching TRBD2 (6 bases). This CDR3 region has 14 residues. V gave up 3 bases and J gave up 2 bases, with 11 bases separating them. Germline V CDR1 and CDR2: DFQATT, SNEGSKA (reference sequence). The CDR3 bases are TGCAGTGCTAGCCCCGGGAGCCCCTACAATGAGCAGTTCTTC. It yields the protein CSASPGSPYNEQFF.

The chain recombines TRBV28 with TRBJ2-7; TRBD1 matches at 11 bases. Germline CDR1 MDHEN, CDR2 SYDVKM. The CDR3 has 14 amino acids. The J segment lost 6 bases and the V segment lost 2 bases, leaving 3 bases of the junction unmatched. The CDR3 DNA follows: TGTGCCAGCAGTTTAGGGGGACAGGGGGGCGAGCAGTACTTC. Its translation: CASSLGGQGGEQYF.

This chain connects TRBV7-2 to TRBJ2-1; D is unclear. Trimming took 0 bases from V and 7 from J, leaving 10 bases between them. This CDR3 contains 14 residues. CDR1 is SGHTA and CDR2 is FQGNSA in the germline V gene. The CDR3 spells CASSLAGGVNEQFF. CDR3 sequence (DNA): TGTGCCAGCAGCTTAGCGGGTGGGGTTAATGAGCAGTTCTTC. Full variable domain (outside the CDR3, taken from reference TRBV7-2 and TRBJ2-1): GAGVSQSPSNKVTEKGKDVELRCDPISGHTALYWYRQSLGQGLEFLIYFQGNSAPDKSGLPSDRFSAERTGGSVSTLTIQRTQQEDSAVYLCASSLAGGVNEQFFGPGTRLTVL.

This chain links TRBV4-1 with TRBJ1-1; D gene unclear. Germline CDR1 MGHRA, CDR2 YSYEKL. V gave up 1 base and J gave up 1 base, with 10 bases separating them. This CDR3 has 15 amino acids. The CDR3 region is CASSQGARTNTEAFF. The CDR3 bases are TGCGCCAGCAGCCAAGGGGCCAGGACGAACACTGAAGCTTTCTTT.

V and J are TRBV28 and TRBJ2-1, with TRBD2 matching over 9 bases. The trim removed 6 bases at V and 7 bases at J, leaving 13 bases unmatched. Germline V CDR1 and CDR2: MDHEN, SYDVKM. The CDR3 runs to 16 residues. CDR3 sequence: CASRSYVAGETNEQFF. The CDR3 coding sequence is TGTGCCAGCAGGTCATACGTAGCGGGAGAGACGAATGAGCAGTTCTTC.

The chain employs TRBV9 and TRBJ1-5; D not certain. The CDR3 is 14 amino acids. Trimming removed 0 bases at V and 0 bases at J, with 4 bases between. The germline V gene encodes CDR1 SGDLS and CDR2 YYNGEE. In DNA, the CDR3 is TGTGCCAGCAGCGTAGGCTATAGCAATCAGCCCCAGCATTTT. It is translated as CASSVGYSNQPQHF.

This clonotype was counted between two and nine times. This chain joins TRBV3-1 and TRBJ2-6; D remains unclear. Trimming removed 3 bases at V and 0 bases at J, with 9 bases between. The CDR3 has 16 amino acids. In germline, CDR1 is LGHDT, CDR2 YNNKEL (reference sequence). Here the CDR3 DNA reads TGTGCCAGCAGCCATCCACTGGGCTCTGGGGCCAACGTCCTGACTTTC. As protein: CASSHPLGSGANVLTF.

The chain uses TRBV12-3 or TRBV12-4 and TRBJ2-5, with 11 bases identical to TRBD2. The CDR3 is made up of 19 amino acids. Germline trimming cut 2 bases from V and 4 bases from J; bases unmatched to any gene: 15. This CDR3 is CASSLRRVLAGESGETQYF. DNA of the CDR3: TGTGCCAGCAGTTTAAGGAGGGTACTAGCGGGAGAATCGGGAGAGACCCAGTACTTC.

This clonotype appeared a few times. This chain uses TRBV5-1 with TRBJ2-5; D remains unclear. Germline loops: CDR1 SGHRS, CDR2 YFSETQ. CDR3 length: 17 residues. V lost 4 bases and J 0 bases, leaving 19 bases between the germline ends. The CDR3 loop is CASSADLTPWYQETQYF. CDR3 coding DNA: TGCGCCAGCAGCGCCGATCTGACCCCCTGGTACCAAGAGACCCAGTACTTC.

The CDR3 DNA is TGCGCCAGCAGCTTGGCACAGGGACATGAGCAGTTCTTC. It specifies CASSLAQGHEQFF. This chain connects TRBV5-1 to TRBJ2-1; D possibly corresponds to TRBD1 (6 bases). The CDR3 length is 13 residues. Trimming took off 0 bases at V and 8 bases at J, with 9 bases between the two ends. CDR1 and CDR2 (germline): SGHRS, YFSETQ.

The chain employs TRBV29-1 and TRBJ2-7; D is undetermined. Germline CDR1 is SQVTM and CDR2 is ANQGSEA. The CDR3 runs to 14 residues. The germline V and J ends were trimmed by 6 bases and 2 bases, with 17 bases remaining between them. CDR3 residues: CSVETNPGTYEQYF. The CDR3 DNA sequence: TGCAGCGTCGAGACCAACCCGGGCACCTACGAGCAGTACTTC.

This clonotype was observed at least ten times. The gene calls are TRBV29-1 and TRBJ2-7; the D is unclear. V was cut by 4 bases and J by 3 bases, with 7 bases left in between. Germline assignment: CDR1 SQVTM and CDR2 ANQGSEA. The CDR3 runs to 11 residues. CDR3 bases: TGCAGCGTTGTCTCAGTCTACGAGCAGTACTTC. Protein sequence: CSVVSVYEQYF.

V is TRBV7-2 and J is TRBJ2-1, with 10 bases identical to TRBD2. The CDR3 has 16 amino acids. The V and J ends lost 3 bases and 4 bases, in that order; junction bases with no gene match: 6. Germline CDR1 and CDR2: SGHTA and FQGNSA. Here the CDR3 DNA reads TGTGCCAGCAGCTTGGCTAGCGGGAGAATTTACAATGAGCAGTTCTTC. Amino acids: CASSLASGRIYNEQFF.

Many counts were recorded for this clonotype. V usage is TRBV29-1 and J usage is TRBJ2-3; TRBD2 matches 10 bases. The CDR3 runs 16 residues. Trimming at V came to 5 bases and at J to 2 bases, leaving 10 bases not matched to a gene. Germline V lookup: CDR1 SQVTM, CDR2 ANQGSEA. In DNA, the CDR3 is TGCAGCGTTCGGCTAGCGGGAGTCTCCCACACAGATACGCAGTATTTT. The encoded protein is CSVRLAGVSHTDTQYF.

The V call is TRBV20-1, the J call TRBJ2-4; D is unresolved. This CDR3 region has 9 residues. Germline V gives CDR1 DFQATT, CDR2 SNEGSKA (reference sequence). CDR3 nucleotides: TGCAGCGCCGGCAACATTCAGTACTTC. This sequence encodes CSAGNIQYF.

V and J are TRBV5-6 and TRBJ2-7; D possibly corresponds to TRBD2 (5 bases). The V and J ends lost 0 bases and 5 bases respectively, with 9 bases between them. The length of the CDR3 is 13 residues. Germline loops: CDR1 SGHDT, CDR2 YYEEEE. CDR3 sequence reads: CASSLGQADEQYF. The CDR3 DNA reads TGTGCCAGCAGCTTGGGGCAAGCGGACGAGCAGTACTTC. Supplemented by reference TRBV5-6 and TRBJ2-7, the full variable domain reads DAGVTQSPTHLIKTRGQQVTLRCSPKSGHDTVSWYQQALGQGPQFIFQYYEEEERQRGNFPDRFSGHQFPNYSSELNVNALLLGDSALYLCASSLGQADEQYFGPGTRLTVT.

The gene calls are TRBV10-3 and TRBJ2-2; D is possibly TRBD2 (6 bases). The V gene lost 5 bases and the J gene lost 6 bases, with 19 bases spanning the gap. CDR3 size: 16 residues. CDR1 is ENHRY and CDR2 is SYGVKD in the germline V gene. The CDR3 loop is CAISSPGVGPAGELFF. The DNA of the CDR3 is TGTGCCATCAGTTCCCCGGGAGTTGGCCCCGCCGGGGAGCTGTTTTTT.

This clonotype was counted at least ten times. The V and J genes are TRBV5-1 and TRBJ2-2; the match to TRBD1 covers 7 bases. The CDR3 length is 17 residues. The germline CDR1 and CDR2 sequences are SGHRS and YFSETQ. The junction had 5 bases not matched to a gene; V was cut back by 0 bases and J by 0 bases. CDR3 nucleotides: TGCGCCAGCAGCTTGGCCGGACAGGCTGCGAACACCGGGGAGCTGTTTTTT. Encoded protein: CASSLAGQAANTGELFF.

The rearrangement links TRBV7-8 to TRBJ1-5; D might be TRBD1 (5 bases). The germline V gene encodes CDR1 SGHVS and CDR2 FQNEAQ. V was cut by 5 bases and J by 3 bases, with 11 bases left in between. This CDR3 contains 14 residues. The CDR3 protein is CASSEQAPNQPQHF. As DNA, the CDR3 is TGTGCCAGCAGCGAACAGGCTCCCAATCAGCCCCAGCATTTT. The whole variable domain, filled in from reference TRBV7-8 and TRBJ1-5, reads GAGVSQSPRYKVAKRGQDVALRCDPISGHVSLFWYQQALGQGPEFLTYFQNEAQLDKSGLPSDRFFAERPEGSVSTLKIQRTQQEDSAVYLCASSEQAPNQPQHFGDGTRLSIL.